This T cell receptor (beta chain) comes out of a study of blood T cell repertoires in COVID-19. Study-wide background: There were acute and convalescent COVID-19 samples, and they came from the United States, Italy and Spain. The analysed material was cDNA or gDNA that came from T cells, B-cell-depleted T cells, or PBMCs.

A word on this clone: One junction end disagrees with the germline gene, perhaps due to a read error.

CDR3 length: 17 residues. Germline values: CDR1 PRHDT, CDR2 FYEKMQ (reference sequence). In the study's own analysis: Amplified reference gene primers provided the basis for estimating nucleated cell counts. Assay: immunoSEQ multiplex PCR; the TCRdb copy retains only in-frame clones and omits some. D and trimming were read from the DNA, whereas the V and J calls and clone size are those reported in that table. The sample records 400,000 to 550,000 clones, roughly 90% being singletons. V usage is TRBV13 and J usage is TRBJ1-5; TRBD1 matches 12 bases. The clonotype originates from a woman in her thirties with acute or convalescent COVID-19. Sequencing was done on a sample of peripheral blood. CDR3 nucleotides: TGTGCCAGCAGCCTAGGTGGGACAGGGGGCAGCAATCAGCCCCAGCATTTT. Amino acids: CASSLGGTGGSNQPQHF.